This T cell receptor beta chain was profiled in a study of shared clonotypes between healthy human individuals. In the study overall: For every donor, three CD4 naive, three CD4 memory, two CD8 naive and one CD8 memory plates were used. Study-level results: The researchers took only blood, and tissue repertoires probably look different.

Sequencing was performed with immunoSEQ multiplex PCR; in TCRdb, only in-frame clones are kept and a portion is missing. The sample carries some 1 million clones, 75% recorded once. The junction had 12 bases not matched to a gene; V was cut back by 8 bases and J by 6 bases. Germline V gene sequence: CDR1 MDHEN, CDR2 SYDVKM. This CDR3 is 14 amino acids long. About this clone: Its specificity is not known.

Each donor was a Caucasian adult residing in Nashville, Tennessee. The sequenced sample was memory CD4+ T cells sorted from blood. The subset: CD45RA-negative fraction. The clonotype originates from a young man in good health. The chain links TRBV28 to TRBJ1-1; TRBD1 agrees at 7 bases. CDR3 region: CASQAWGTGAEAFF. CDR3 in DNA: TGTGCCAGCCAAGCTTGGGGTACAGGGGCTGAAGCTTTCTTT.